This T cell receptor beta chain was identified in a study of OX40 agonist ivuxolimab in advanced cancers. Germline CDR1 and CDR2: SGHTA and FQGNSA. This CDR3 contains 14 residues. Losses at the gene ends were 6 bases for V and 6 bases for J; bases not matched to a gene: 7. The table came from immunoSEQ multiplex PCR; TCRdb's copy has only in-frame clones and leaves some out. The table lists 80,000 or so clones, just under 95% of them singletons. The genes are TRBV7-2 and TRBJ1-5; TRBD1 matches at 8 bases. This TCR derives from an adult with an advanced solid tumor such as melanoma, head and neck, liver or kidney cancer. The sample here was CD4+ or CD8+ T cells sorted from blood, taken in a trial of the OX40 agonist ivuxolimab. CDR3 in amino acids: CASSRDRIAQPQHF. DNA for the CDR3: TGTGCCAGCAGTCGGGACAGGATCGCTCAGCCCCAGCATTTT.